The 29 T cell receptor beta chains listed next were all sequenced from one sample in a study of technical replicates of blood from a handful of donors. Produced via immunoSEQ multiplex PCR; TCRdb's table is partial and in-frame only. The sample consists of over 55,000 clones, 85% to 90% of them appearing once. The material sequenced was PBMCs. These receptors were taken from a human donor in good health. Some clones in this sample may be carry-over from other donors' samples.

The genes are TRBV19 and TRBJ1-6; D uncertain. Germline V gives CDR1 LNHDA, CDR2 SQIVND (reference sequence). The V end was cut by 2 bases, the J end by 0 bases, with 8 bases between. The length of the CDR3 is 16 residues. For the CDR3, the DNA is TGTGCCAGTAGTATATCAGTAAGCTCCTATAATTCACCCCTCCACTTT. It specifies CASSISVSSYNSPLHF.

The J gene is TRBJ2-7, the V gene TRBV13, with 10 bases lining up with TRBD2. Germline-derived CDR1 and CDR2 are PRHDT and FYEKMQ (reference sequence). The CDR3 consists of 18 residues. V was clipped by 7 bases and J by 0 bases; unmatched bases: 15. For the CDR3, the DNA is TGTGCCAGCACCTCAGGACTAGCGGAGGTAACACTCTCCTACGAGCAGTACTTC. Encoded protein: CASTSGLAEVTLSYEQYF.

This sequence joins TRBV9 and TRBJ2-2; no definite D call. CDR1 is SGDLS, CDR2 YYNGEE, per germline. The V end lost 4 bases, the J end lost 8 bases, and 9 bases lay between the germline ends. The CDR3 is 12 amino acids. This chain's CDR3 is CASSLTRGELFF. CDR3 coding DNA: TGTGCCAGCAGCTTAACCCGGGGGGAGCTGTTTTTT.

V is TRBV7-2 and J is TRBJ1-5; no clear D. CDR1 is SGHTA, CDR2 FQGNSA, per germline. The CDR3 length is 14 residues. Trimming took 4 bases from V and 0 from J, leaving 7 bases between them. The CDR3 protein is CASSSYNSNQPQHF. CDR3 coding DNA: TGTGCCAGCAGCTCCTATAATAGCAATCAGCCCCAGCATTTT.

This clone was observed once. The chain links TRBV9 to TRBJ2-1; 8 bases map to TRBD2. The V and J ends lost 3 bases and 7 bases, in that order; junction bases with no gene match: 15. The CDR3 is made up of 17 amino acids. CDR1 is SGDLS, CDR2 YYNGEE, per germline. The DNA of the CDR3 is TGTGCCAGCAGCGCGTCCAGCGGCGGGAGGATTGTGAATGAGCAGTTCTTC. It yields the protein CASSASSGGRIVNEQFF. The entire variable domain, with the rest obtained from reference TRBV9 and TRBJ2-1, is as follows: DSGVTQTPKHLITATGQRVTLRCSPRSGDLSVYWYQQSLDQGLQFLIQYYNGEERAKGNILERFSAQQFPDLHSELNLSSLELGDSALYFCASSASSGGRIVNEQFFGPGTRLTVL.

The chain recombines TRBV7-3 with TRBJ2-3, with D possibly TRBD2 on 6 matching bases. This CDR3 region has 15 residues. Germline CDR1 and CDR2: SGHTA and FQGTGA. The V and J ends lost 1 base and 2 bases respectively, with 10 bases between them. The CDR3 DNA sequence: TGTGCCAGCAGCTTAATCGGCGGGGTCACAGATACGCAGTATTTT. Translated: CASSLIGGVTDTQYF. Full variable domain (remainder filled in from reference TRBV7-3 and TRBJ2-3): GAGVSQTPSNKVTEKGKYVELRCDPISGHTALYWYRQSLGQGPEFLIYFQGTGAADDSGLPNDRFFAVRPEGSVSTLKIQRTERGDSAVYLCASSLIGGVTDTQYFGPGTRLTVL.

The chain links TRBV6-5 to TRBJ1-1; D remains unclear. The germline V gene has CDR1 MNHEY and CDR2 SVGAGI. This CDR3 is 14 amino acids long. Trimming stripped 2 bases from V and 4 bases from J, with 11 bases between. The CDR3 is CASSYHRSATEAFF. DNA for the CDR3: TGTGCCAGCAGTTACCACCGCAGTGCCACTGAAGCTTTCTTT.

The chain employs TRBV10-3 and TRBJ2-1; 7 positions match TRBD1. Germline V gene sequence: CDR1 ENHRY, CDR2 SYGVKD. CDR3 length: 15 residues. With V trimmed by 4 bases and J by 4 bases, 7 bases remained unmatched. CDR3 protein: CAISGAGGFYNEQFF. CDR3 DNA sequence: TGTGCCATCAGTGGGGCAGGGGGTTTTTACAATGAGCAGTTCTTC.

This clone was detected once. The chain joins TRBV10-3 to TRBJ2-1, with D tentatively TRBD2 (6 bases). The ends were cut back, 2 bases at V and 4 bases at J, with 9 bases in the middle. The CDR3 covers 14 residues. In germline, CDR1 is ENHRY, CDR2 SYGVKD. The CDR3 DNA follows: TGTGCCATCAGTGAGCAGCGGGCGTACAATGAGCAGTTCTTC. Encoded protein: CAISEQRAYNEQFF.

J is TRBJ2-5 and V is TRBV12-2; the D call TRBD2 from the table was never checked on the DNA. TRBV12-2 is termed a pseudogene. The CDR3 extends over 15 amino acids. This chain's CDR3 is CASRRTGVFQETQYF. CDR3 bases: TGTGCAAGTCGTCGGACGGGGGTCTTTCAAGAGACCCAGTACTTC.

This chain joins TRBV5-1 and TRBJ1-5; D not certain. Per the germline V gene, CDR1 is SGHRS and CDR2 is YFSETQ. V dropped 4 bases and J dropped 2 bases, with 10 bases sitting between them. The CDR3 totals 14 residues. The CDR3 region is CASSREGGNQPQHF. The CDR3 DNA follows: TGCGCCAGCAGCCGGGAGGGAGGCAATCAGCCCCAGCATTTT.

CDR3 protein: CASSQRELDTGELFF. CDR3 coding DNA: TGCGCCAGCAGCCAGCGGGAGTTGGACACCGGGGAGCTGTTTTTT. This chain links TRBV5-1 with TRBJ2-2; TRBD2 matches 8 bases. The CDR3 sequence is 15 residues long. The V gene end was trimmed by 4 bases and the J gene end by 3 bases; junction bases not matched to a gene: 5. Germline values: CDR1 SGHRS, CDR2 YFSETQ. Variable domain in full (rest from reference TRBV5-1 and TRBJ2-2): KAGVTQTPRYLIKTRGQQVTLSCSPISGHRSVSWYQQTPGQGLQFLFEYFSETQRNKGNFPGRFSGRQFSNSRSEMNVSTLELGDSALYLCASSQRELDTGELFFGEGSRLTVL.

This rearrangement joins TRBV6-6 to TRBJ2-7; TRBD2 agrees at 9 bases. The CDR3 extends over 14 amino acids. The J segment lost 6 bases and the V segment lost 2 bases, leaving 5 bases of the junction unmatched. Germline V gene data show CDR1 as MNHNY and CDR2 as SVGAGI (reference sequence). CDR3 residues: CASSYTGLALEQYF. CDR3 sequence (DNA): TGTGCCAGCAGTTACACGGGACTAGCCCTCGAGCAGTACTTC.

V is TRBV6-6 and J is TRBJ2-1, with D perhaps TRBD2 (5 bases). Trimming cost V 5 bases and J 5 bases, with 16 bases left between them. Germline V lookup: CDR1 MNHNY, CDR2 SVGAGI (reference sequence). The CDR3 is 15 amino acids. CDR3 amino acids: CASSPYTAGNNEQFF. DNA of the CDR3: TGTGCCAGCAGTCCCTACACGGCGGGTAACAATGAGCAGTTCTTC.

The rearrangement uses TRBV18 and TRBJ1-2; D is uncertain. V was trimmed by 3 bases and J by 4 bases, leaving 9 bases between them. The V gene's germline CDR1 is KGHSH and CDR2 LQKENI. This CDR3 has 13 amino acids. CDR3: CASSPGDLYGYTF. CDR3 DNA sequence: TGTGCCAGCTCACCCGGGGATCTCTATGGCTACACCTTC.

This clone has a single count. DNA of the CDR3: TGTGCCAGCAGCTCCCAGGACAGGAACTGGAATGAGCAGTTCTTC. Residues: CASSSQDRNWNEQFF. The genes are TRBV5-4 and TRBJ2-1, with 7 bases identical to TRBD1. The CDR3 length is 15 residues. With V trimmed by 3 bases and J by 7 bases, 10 bases remained unmatched. Germline V gives CDR1 SGHNT, CDR2 YYREEE (reference sequence).

J is TRBJ1-2 and V is TRBV7-8; no clear D. Germline CDR1 and CDR2: SGHVS and FQNEAQ. The length of the CDR3 is 13 residues. V was clipped by 5 bases and J by 3 bases, with 10 bases between them. CDR3 protein: CASSRRQDYGYTF. The CDR3 nucleotides read TGTGCCAGCAGCCGTCGCCAGGACTATGGCTACACCTTC.

The table lists this clone with a few counts. The rearrangement joins TRBV27 to TRBJ2-7; possibly TRBD2 for D (6 bases). Between the trimmed V and J ends, which lost 5 bases and 6 bases, there was a span of 17 bases. Germline CDR1 MNHEY, CDR2 SMNVEV (reference sequence). This CDR3 has 14 residues. The CDR3 bases are TGTGCCAGCAGTGAGAGCGGGCCCTCGTCCGAGCAGTACTTC. Protein sequence: CASSESGPSSEQYF.

This clone was counted a few times. J is TRBJ1-3 and V is TRBV5-1; D is unresolved. The length of the CDR3 is 16 residues. With 4 bases removed from V and 0 bases from J, the gap between germline ends came to 14 bases. Germline loops: CDR1 SGHRS, CDR2 YFSETQ. The CDR3 DNA sequence: TGCGCCAGCAGCCCTGACACGGCTGGCTCTGGAAACACCATATATTTT. Its protein is CASSPDTAGSGNTIYF.

The CDR3 DNA reads TGTGCCACCAGCAGAGGCAACCGGGACATCCTTTTCTTT. This sequence encodes CATSRGNRDILFF. This chain joins TRBV15 and TRBJ1-1, with D possibly being TRBD1 (6 bases). The germline gives CDR1 LNHNV, CDR2 YYDKDF (reference sequence). The CDR3 is 13 residues long. Trimming left V 1 base short and J 13 bases short, with 16 bases between.

This clone was detected only once. The junction departs from germline at one end; a sequencing error may be responsible. V usage is TRBV6-5 and J usage is TRBJ2-7; 7 bases agree with TRBD2. Germline V gene data show CDR1 as MNHEY and CDR2 as SVGAGI. CDR3 length: 15 amino acids. The CDR3 DNA reads as TGTGCCAGCAGATACTCGACGGGAGGTGCCTACGAGCAGTACTTC. It specifies CASRYSTGGAYEQYF.

The CDR3 coding sequence is TGTGCCAGCAGTTTTAGCGGGAGAAATGAGCAGTTCTTC. Translation gives CASSFSGRNEQFF. The gene calls are TRBV7-8 and TRBJ2-1, with TRBD2 identical over 9 bases. With 6 bases clipped from V and 7 bases from J, the junction kept 4 bases outside the gene matches. The CDR3 runs 13 residues. Germline V lookup: CDR1 SGHVS, CDR2 FQNEAQ.

The chain combines TRBV27 with TRBJ2-7, with a weak D call TRBD2 (5 bases). The CDR3 has 13 residues. Germline CDR1 and CDR2: MNHEY and SMNVEV (reference sequence). Between the trimmed V and J ends, which lost 4 bases and 1 base, there was a span of 8 bases. The CDR3 protein is CASSYGESYEQYF. For the CDR3, the DNA is TGTGCCAGCAGTTATGGGGAGTCCTACGAGCAGTACTTC.

This chain joins TRBV2 and TRBJ2-1, with D possibly matching TRBD2 (6 bases). The V gene lost 6 bases and the J gene lost 6 bases, with 18 bases spanning the gap. Germline V CDR1 and CDR2: SNHLY, FYNNEI. The CDR3 spans 15 residues. The CDR3 nucleotides read TGTGCCAGCAGCCAGCGGGTACAAGTTTCCAATGAGCAGTTCTTC. It encodes CASSQRVQVSNEQFF.

This chain uses TRBV5-6 with TRBJ1-2; D is uncertain. CDR1 and CDR2 (germline): SGHDT, YYEEEE. This CDR3 is built from 13 residues. V dropped 1 base and J dropped 7 bases, with 11 bases sitting between them. The CDR3 sequence is CASSLRQAFGYTF. The DNA of the CDR3 is TGTGCCAGCAGCTTGCGTCAGGCATTTGGCTACACCTTC.

The chain couples TRBV5-1 to TRBJ2-1, with no clear D. Germline CDR1 reads SGHRS; CDR2 reads YFSETQ. CDR3 size: 12 residues. V lost 1 base and J lost 6, with 5 bases in between. The CDR3 sequence is CASSLPSNEQFF. DNA for the CDR3: TGCGCCAGCAGCTTGCCCAGCAATGAGCAGTTCTTC.

This clone was counted once. J is TRBJ2-5 and V is TRBV9; 11 bases line up with TRBD2. Per the germline V gene, CDR1 is SGDLS and CDR2 is YYNGEE. This CDR3 is built from 16 residues. V gave up 1 base and J gave up 5 bases; unmatched junction bases: 7. The CDR3 sequence: CASSVSPRTSGETQYF. In DNA form, the CDR3 reads TGTGCCAGCAGCGTATCCCCACGGACTAGCGGGGAGACCCAGTACTTC.

The V call is TRBV6-6, the J call TRBJ2-7; D possibly corresponds to TRBD2 (5 bases). Germline values: CDR1 MNHNY, CDR2 SVGAGI (reference sequence). V was clipped by 6 bases and J by 5 bases, with 11 bases between them. The CDR3 sequence is 12 residues long. The CDR3 is CASRTRIDEQYF. DNA of the CDR3: TGTGCCAGCAGAACTAGAATCGACGAGCAGTACTTC.

The V and J genes are TRBV5-4 and TRBJ2-2; 10 positions match TRBD1. The CDR3 sequence is 16 residues long. The V and J ends lost 4 bases and 4 bases, in that order; junction bases with no gene match: 7. The V gene's germline CDR1 is SGHNT and CDR2 YYREEE (reference sequence). CDR3 protein: CASSGGQGSGTGELFF. The CDR3 bases are TGTGCCAGCAGCGGGGGACAGGGGTCGGGCACCGGGGAGCTGTTTTTT.